This T cell receptor (beta chain) was found in a study of long-term antiretroviral therapy in people with HIV. The assay, immunoSEQ v3.0, was run at survey level. Assay used: immunoSEQ multiplex PCR; TCRdb lists only in-frame clones, some missing. Among about 12,000 clones listed, roughly 80% were seen once. Trimming took 3 bases from V and 3 from J, leaving 12 bases between them. Germline V gives CDR1 ENHRY, CDR2 SYGVKD. The length of the CDR3 is 14 residues. Sequencing was performed on unsorted PBMCs, taken 0.5 years before starting antiretroviral therapy. The receptor was isolated from a woman in her forties with HIV. The gene calls are TRBV10-3 and TRBJ2-7; D remains unclear. In DNA form, the CDR3 reads TGTGCCATCAGTGACACCCAGAGCTACTACGAGCAGTACTTC. Encoded protein: CAISDTQSYYEQYF.